This record looks at one T cell receptor (beta chain) sequence and its context. The target antigen is unknown. Every immunoSEQ plate was one replicate of a subset's evenly spread DNA. Authors' processing steps: Junction-only immunoSEQ data arrived without quality scores, meaning filtering differed. TCRdb's table, derived via immunoSEQ multiplex PCR, lists solely in-frame clones and lacks some. The D gene and trimming were derived from the DNA, and the V and J assignments and clone size from that table. The profile covers roughly 660,000 clones, with roughly 87% appearing a single time and about 33% taken by the ten largest. These data are taken from a study of shared clonotypes between healthy human individuals. Looking at the study overall: Plates per donor: three CD4 naive, three CD4 memory, two CD8 naive, one CD8 memory.

Whole-study findings and limits: A reduction in generation probabilities was seen for non-shared clonotypes relative to those shared by all four donors.

The germline V and J ends were trimmed by 7 bases and 7 bases, with 16 bases remaining between them. The CDR3 contains 13 residues. The germline gives CDR1 SEHNR, CDR2 FQNEAQ (reference sequence). Sequencing was performed on memory CD8+ T cells from PBMCs. Specified subset: CD45RO+ cells pooled with CCR7-negative TemRA cells. This receptor was obtained from a man between 18 and 35 years old in good health. Some clones in this sample may be carry-over from other donors' samples. The chain employs TRBV7-9 and TRBJ1-1; possible D gene TRBD1, 6 bases. The chain's CDR3 is CASTLTGYHEAFF. CDR3 nucleotide sequence: TGTGCCAGCACCCTAACAGGGTACCATGAAGCTTTCTTT.